Given below is one TCR beta chain in context. Its cognate antigen is unknown. This sample was taken from a study of cytomegalovirus exposure and HLA in healthy donors. General study findings and limits: In a later analysis, HLA-associated beta chains showed higher expansion and lower generation probabilities than comparable chains.

Trimming shortened V by 1 base and J by 0 bases, and 9 bases separated the two germline ends. This CDR3 has 15 residues. The germline gives CDR1 MGHRA, CDR2 YSYEKL. The PCR employed 60 Vbeta primers together with 13 Jbeta primers. Produced via immunoSEQ multiplex PCR; TCRdb's table is partial and in-frame only. The sample consists of tens of thousands of clones, less than 85% of them appearing once. This chain connects TRBV4-1 to TRBJ1-1; D gene unclear. Sequencing was performed on PBMCs. The TCR originated in an older woman in good health and CMV-seropositive. CDR3 DNA: TGCGCCAGCAGCCAAGGCCTCGGGGTGAACACTGAAGCTTTCTTT. Its protein product is CASSQGLGVNTEAFF.